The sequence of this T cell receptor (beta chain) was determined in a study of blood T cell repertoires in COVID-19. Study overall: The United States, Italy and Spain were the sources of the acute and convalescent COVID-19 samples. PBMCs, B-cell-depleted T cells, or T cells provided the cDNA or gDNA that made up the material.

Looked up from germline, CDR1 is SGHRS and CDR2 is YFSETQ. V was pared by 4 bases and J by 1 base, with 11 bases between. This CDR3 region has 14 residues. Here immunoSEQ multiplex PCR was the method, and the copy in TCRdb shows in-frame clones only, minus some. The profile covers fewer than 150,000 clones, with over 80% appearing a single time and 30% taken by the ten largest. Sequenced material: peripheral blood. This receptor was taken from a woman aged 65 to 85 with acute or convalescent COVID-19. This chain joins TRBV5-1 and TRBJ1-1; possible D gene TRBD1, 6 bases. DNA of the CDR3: TGCGCCAGCAGCCAGGGGACACCGAACACTGAAGCTTTCTTT. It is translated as CASSQGTPNTEAFF.